Listed below are T cell receptor beta chains from one sample, sequenced in a study of regulatory T cells in long-lasting Graves disease. TCRdb reprocessed the multiplex PCR reads via MiXCR and lists one record per CDR3 protein. The sample shows about 660,000 distinct CDR3 sequences, about 32% of them seen only once. This material consisted of peripheral blood mononuclear cells (PBMCs), taken when the disease was refractory, from a patient treated with antithyroid drugs. The receptors were gathered from a female donor with Graves disease. The CDR3 runs from the conserved cysteine through the conserved F or W. The order of the fields is D gene, J gene, clone size, V gene, CDR3 length, CDR3 DNA, CDR3 protein. A D gene is named only where the DNA matches it firmly. Some rows have no size entry. The others give once, few or many, or a class for an expanded clone.

>-|TRBJ1-2|few|TRBV7-9|13
TGTGCCAGCAGCTTATCCCGGGGTGATGGCTACACCTTC
CASSLSRGDGYTF
>TRBD1|TRBJ1-2|-|TRBV5-1|17
TGCGCCAGCAGCTCGGGAACCACCGGACAGGGGAACTATGGCTACACCTTC
CASSSGTTGQGNYGYTF
>-|TRBJ1-5|few|TRBV24-1|15
TGTGCCACCAGTGATGGGCAGGGCCCCAATCAGCCCCAGCATTTT
CATSDGQGPNQPQHF
>-|TRBJ1-4|few|TRBV19|15
TGTGCCAGTAGTATCGCAGCAGCAACTAATGAAAAACTGTTTTTT
CASSIAAATNEKLFF
>TRBD1|TRBJ1-6|-|TRBV11-2|17
TGTGCCAGCAGTTTAACCACCGGGACAGGGGGCGTCGGGCCCCGGTCCTTT
CASSLTTGTGGVGPRSF
>-|TRBJ1-6|-|TRBV19|16
TGTGCCAGTAGTACAGGGACTTTCTCCTATAATTCACCCCTCCACTTT
CASSTGTFSYNSPLHF
>-|TRBJ1-1|many|TRBV2|13
TGTGCCAGCAGTGCCAGTCTCCCCACTGAAGCTTTCTTT
CASSASLPTEAFF
>-|TRBJ1-4|-|TRBV6-2/TRBV6-3|15
TGTGCCAGCAGTTACGGAGGGGCAGTCTCCGAAAAACTGTTTTTT
CASSYGGAVSEKLFF
>TRBD1|TRBJ1-4|few|TRBV12-3/TRBV12-4|12
TGTGCCAGTCTCCGACAGGGAGAAAAACTGTTTTTT
CASLRQGEKLFF
>TRBD1|TRBJ1-5|-|TRBV7-2|16
TGTGCCAGCAGCCGGTTTCGGGGGACAGGGCATCAGCCCCAGCATTTT
CASSRFRGTGHQPQHF
>-|TRBJ1-5|few|TRBV12-3/TRBV12-4|14
TGTGCCAGCAGTTTAAGCCTTAGCAATCAGCCCCAGCATTTT
CASSLSLSNQPQHF
>-|TRBJ1-2|-|TRBV12-3/TRBV12-4|13
TGTGCCAGCAGTTTATACACGTTCGTTGGCTACACCTTC
CASSLYTFVGYTF
>-|TRBJ1-5|few|TRBV29-1|19
TGCAGCGACCCGCCACTGACATCAGTTGGGCCCACGGGCAATCAGCCCCAGCATTTT
CSDPPLTSVGPTGNQPQHF
>-|TRBJ1-5|many|TRBV2|16
TGTGCCAGCAGCGCCTACAGGGCTTATAGCAATCAGCCCCAGCATTTT
CASSAYRAYSNQPQHF
>-|TRBJ2-2|-|TRBV6-2/TRBV6-3|17
TGTGCCAGCAGTGAAGCAAGGTCGGCGGCTGATACCGGGGAGCTGTTTTTT
CASSEARSAADTGELFF
>-|TRBJ1-5|-|TRBV28|13
TGTGCCAGCAGTGCGGGAGGGAATGAGCCCCAGCATTTT
CASSAGGNEPQHF
>TRBD1|TRBJ1-2|-|TRBV20-1|13
TGCAGTGCAGCCGGGACAGGGCACTATGGCTACACCTTC
CSAAGTGHYGYTF
>-|TRBJ1-4|-|TRBV5-1|14
TGCGCCAGCAGCCTACAGGGCCAGGGGGAAAAACTGTTTTTT
CASSLQGQGEKLFF
>-|TRBJ2-7|-|TRBV20-1|16
TGCAGTGCTAGAGTTATCGGACAGCAAACACACTACGAGCAGTACTTC
CSARVIGQQTHYEQYF
>TRBD2|TRBJ2-1|-|TRBV11-2|15
TGTGCCAGCAGCTTAAGCCCTAGCGGGAGCTATGAGCAGTTCTTC
CASSLSPSGSYEQFF
>-|TRBJ2-2|few|TRBV12-3/TRBV12-4|13
TGTGCCAGCACCTCCAGGGTCACCGGGGAGCTGTTTTTT
CASTSRVTGELFF
>TRBD1|TRBJ1-1|few|TRBV19|15
TGTGCCAGTAGTATAGGTAGACAGGGCGCGACCGAAGCTTTCTTT
CASSIGRQGATEAFF
>-|TRBJ2-4|few|TRBV12-3/TRBV12-4|16
TGTGCCAGCAGTTTTCGGGGCGGGATAGCCAAAAACATTCAGTACTTC
CASSFRGGIAKNIQYF
>TRBD1|TRBJ1-2|-|TRBV5-4|14
TGTGCCAGCAGCGCCGGACAGGGGAGATGGGGCTACACCTTC
CASSAGQGRWGYTF
>TRBD1|TRBJ1-6|many|TRBV2|16
TGTGCCAGCAGTGCCAGGGGGAGTGCCTATAATTCACCCCTCCACTTT
CASSARGSAYNSPLHF
>TRBD1|TRBJ1-1|-|TRBV30|15
TGTGCCTGGAGCGCAGGACAGGGTTTGAGCACTGAAGCTTTCTTT
CAWSAGQGLSTEAFF
>-|TRBJ1-1|few|TRBV6-2/TRBV6-3|14
TGTGCCAGCAGTTACCGGGTCCCGAACACTGAAGCTTTCTTT
CASSYRVPNTEAFF
>TRBD1|TRBJ2-7|few|TRBV5-1|16
TGCGCCAGCAGCTTGGCCGTTCAGGGGGCAAGCTACGAGCAGTACTTC
CASSLAVQGASYEQYF
>-|TRBJ1-4|few|TRBV29-1|12
TGCAGCGTTGAATTGGAGGTCGGAGGTCTGTTTTTT
CSVELEVGGLFF
>-|TRBJ2-3|few|TRBV20-1|14
TGCAGTGCTAGTCTGGGCGGGTGGCGAGATACGCAGTATTTT
CSASLGGWRDTQYF
>-|TRBJ2-7|few|TRBV10-3|13
TGTGCCATCGCCGCTAGCGCTGGTCCCGAGCAGTACTTC
CAIAASAGPEQYF
>TRBD2|TRBJ2-7|few|TRBV20-1|14
TGCAGTGCTAGAGGATTGCGGGAGACCTACGAGCAGTACTTC
CSARGLRETYEQYF
>-|TRBJ1-2|-|TRBV29-1|13
TGCAGCGTTGAACAGGACGACTCCTATGGCTACACCTTC
CSVEQDDSYGYTF
>-|TRBJ2-7|many|TRBV12-3/TRBV12-4|14
TGTGCCAGCAGCTGGGGACGGTCGCCCTACGAGCAGTACTTC
CASSWGRSPYEQYF
>-|TRBJ2-5|few|TRBV25-1|14
TGTGCCAGCAGTTTTCCGGGACAACAAGAGACCCAGTACTTC
CASSFPGQQETQYF
>-|TRBJ1-3|few|TRBV29-1|15
TGCAGCGTTGAAGATCGACTGGAATCTGGAAACACCATATATTTT
CSVEDRLESGNTIYF
>-|TRBJ1-3|few|TRBV12-3/TRBV12-4|15
TGTGCCAGCAGTTTAGCCTTCCGATCTGGAAACACCATATATTTT
CASSLAFRSGNTIYF
>TRBD2|TRBJ2-7|few|TRBV6-1|15
TGTGCCAGCAGTAGAGGACTAGCGGGAGTCCACGAGCAGTACTTC
CASSRGLAGVHEQYF
>TRBD1|TRBJ1-5|-|TRBV19|16
TGTGCCAGTAGCGACAGGGGGAAACATAGCAATCAGCCCCAGCATTTT
CASSDRGKHSNQPQHF
>-|TRBJ2-5|-|TRBV29-1|12
TGCAGCGTTGTGTGGGGTCGGGAGACCCAGTACTTC
CSVVWGRETQYF
>-|TRBJ2-2|-|TRBV3-1|15
TGTGCCAGCAGCCAAACCACGGGGGGCGCCGGGGAGCTGTTTTTT
CASSQTTGGAGELFF
>-|TRBJ2-7|-|TRBV29-1|11
TGCAGCGTGGGTGATCGCTACGAGCAGTACTTC
CSVGDRYEQYF